This T cell receptor (beta chain) emerged from a study of blood T cell repertoires in COVID-19. In the authors' methods: Reference gene primers were amplified, and this amplification served to estimate nucleated cell counts. Profiled with immunoSEQ multiplex PCR; TCRdb holds only in-frame clones, not every one. V and J calls and clone size are those listed in that table; D and trimming were worked out from the DNA. This table has around 400,000 clones, around nine tenths appearing once. The length of the CDR3 is 13 residues. Germline CDR1 reads LNHDA; CDR2 reads SQIVND (reference sequence). Trimming shortened V by 5 bases and J by 4 bases, and 9 bases separated the two germline ends.

The sequenced sample was PBMCs or T cells enriched from blood (not recorded which). The rearrangement uses TRBV19 and TRBJ1-5; the D gene is possibly TRBD1 (5 bases). This sequence originates from a woman under 30 who had been exposed to COVID-19. The CDR3 loop is CASSLTENQPQHF. The CDR3 DNA reads TGTGCCAGTAGTTTGACAGAGAATCAGCCCCAGCATTTT.